This T cell receptor beta chain was recovered during a study of blood T cell repertoires in COVID-19. The table lists this clone with a count of one. The age range of participants was roughly 18 to 90 years, with residence in 20 to 25 US areas. Cohorts were assigned according to the clinical history that participants reported. Source study methods: Reference gene primer amplification in the assay estimated nucleated cell counts. Using immunoSEQ multiplex PCR, the repertoire was profiled, and TCRdb retains in-frame clones only, with some absent. V and J calls and clone size are those listed in that table; D and trimming were worked out from the DNA. The profile shows under 450,000 clones, 80% to 95% of them singletons. V lost 6 bases, J lost 9 bases, and 24 bases lay in between. The CDR3 has 16 amino acids. Germline CDR1 reads SGHAT; CDR2 reads FQNNGV.

J is TRBJ2-4 and V is TRBV11-2, with D perhaps TRBD1 (6 bases). The TCR was taken from a middle-aged woman who had been exposed to COVID-19. Sequenced material: PBMCs or T cells enriched from blood (not recorded which). DNA of the CDR3: TGTGCCAGCAGTTCCGGGGACATACGACCCAATAGCATTCAGTACTTC. Its protein is CASSSGDIRPNSIQYF.